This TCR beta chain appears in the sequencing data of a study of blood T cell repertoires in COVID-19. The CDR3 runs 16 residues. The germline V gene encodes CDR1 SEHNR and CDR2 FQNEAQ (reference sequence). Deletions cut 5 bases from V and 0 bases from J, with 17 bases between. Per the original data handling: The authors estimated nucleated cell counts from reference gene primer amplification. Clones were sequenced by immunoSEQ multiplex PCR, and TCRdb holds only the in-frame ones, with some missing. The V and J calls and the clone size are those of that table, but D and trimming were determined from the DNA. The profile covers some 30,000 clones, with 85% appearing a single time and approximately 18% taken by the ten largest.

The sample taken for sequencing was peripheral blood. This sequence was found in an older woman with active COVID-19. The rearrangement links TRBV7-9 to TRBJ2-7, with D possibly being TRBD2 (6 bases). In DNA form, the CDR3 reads TGTGCCAGCAGCCGATCCGACCGGGACTTCTCCTACGAGCAGTACTTC. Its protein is CASSRSDRDFSYEQYF.